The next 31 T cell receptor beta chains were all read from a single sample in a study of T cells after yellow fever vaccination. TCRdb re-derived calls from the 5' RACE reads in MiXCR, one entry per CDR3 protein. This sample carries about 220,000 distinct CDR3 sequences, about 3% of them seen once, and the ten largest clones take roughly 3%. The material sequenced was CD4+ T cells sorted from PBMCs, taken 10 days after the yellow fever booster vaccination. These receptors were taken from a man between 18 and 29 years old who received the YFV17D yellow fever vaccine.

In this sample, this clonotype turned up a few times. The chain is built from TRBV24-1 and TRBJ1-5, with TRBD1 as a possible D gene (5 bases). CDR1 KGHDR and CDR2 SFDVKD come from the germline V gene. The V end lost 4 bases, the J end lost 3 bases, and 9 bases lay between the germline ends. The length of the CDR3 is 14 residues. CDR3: CATSDSGNNQPQHF. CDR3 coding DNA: TGTGCCACCAGTGACTCAGGGAACAATCAGCCCCAGCATTTT.

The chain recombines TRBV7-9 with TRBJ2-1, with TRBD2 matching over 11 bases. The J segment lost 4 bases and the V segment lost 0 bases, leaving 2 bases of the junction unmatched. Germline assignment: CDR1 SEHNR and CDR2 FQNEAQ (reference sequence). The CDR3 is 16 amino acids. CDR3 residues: CASSLALAGVYNEQFF. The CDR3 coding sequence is TGTGCCAGCAGCTTAGCACTAGCGGGGGTATACAATGAGCAGTTCTTC.

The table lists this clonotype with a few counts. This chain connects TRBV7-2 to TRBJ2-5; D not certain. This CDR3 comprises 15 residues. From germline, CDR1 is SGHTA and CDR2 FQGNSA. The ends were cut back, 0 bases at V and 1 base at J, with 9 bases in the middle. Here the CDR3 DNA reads TGTGCCAGCAGCTTAGCAGGCAGCTTCCAAGAGACCCAGTACTTC. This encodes CASSLAGSFQETQYF.

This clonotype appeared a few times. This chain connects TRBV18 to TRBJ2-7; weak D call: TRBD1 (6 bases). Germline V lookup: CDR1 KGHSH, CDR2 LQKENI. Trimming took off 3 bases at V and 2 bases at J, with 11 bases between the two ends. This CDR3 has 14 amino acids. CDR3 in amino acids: CASSPPGQAYEQYF. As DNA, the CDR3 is TGTGCCAGCTCACCTCCGGGACAAGCCTACGAGCAGTACTTC.

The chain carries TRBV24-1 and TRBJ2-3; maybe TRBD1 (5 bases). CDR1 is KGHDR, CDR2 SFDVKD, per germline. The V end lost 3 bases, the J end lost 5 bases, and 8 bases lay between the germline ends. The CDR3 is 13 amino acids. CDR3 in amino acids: CATSDTRGDTQYF. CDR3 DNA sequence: TGTGCCACCAGTGATACAAGGGGAGATACGCAGTATTTT.

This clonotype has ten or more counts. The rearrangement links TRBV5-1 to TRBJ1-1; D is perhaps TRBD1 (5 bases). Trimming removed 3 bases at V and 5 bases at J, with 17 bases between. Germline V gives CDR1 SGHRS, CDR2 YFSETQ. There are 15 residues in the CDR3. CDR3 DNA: TGCGCCAGCAGCTCGGACCCGGGGAAGGGGACTGAAGCTTTCTTT. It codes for CASSSDPGKGTEAFF.

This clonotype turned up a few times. CDR3 amino acids: CSAGPGPNTGELFF. The CDR3 region has the DNA TGCAGTGCAGGGCCGGGACCAAACACCGGGGAGCTGTTTTTT. This chain joins TRBV20-1 and TRBJ2-2; D could derive from TRBD1 or TRBD2 (5 bases each). Germline CDR1 DFQATT, CDR2 SNEGSKA (reference sequence). V was clipped by 6 bases and J by 2 bases, with 13 bases between them. The CDR3 has 14 amino acids.

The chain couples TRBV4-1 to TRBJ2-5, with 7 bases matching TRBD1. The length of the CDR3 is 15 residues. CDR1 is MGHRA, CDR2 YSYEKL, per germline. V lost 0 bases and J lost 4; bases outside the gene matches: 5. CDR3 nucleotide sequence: TGCGCCAGCAGCCAAGATCAGGGGGACCCAGAGACCCAGTACTTC. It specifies CASSQDQGDPETQYF.

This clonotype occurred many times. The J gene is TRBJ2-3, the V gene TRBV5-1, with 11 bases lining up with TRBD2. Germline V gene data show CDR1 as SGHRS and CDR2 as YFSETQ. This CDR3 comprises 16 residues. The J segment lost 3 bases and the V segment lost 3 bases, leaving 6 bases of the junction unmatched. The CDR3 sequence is CASSWASGGPTDTQYF. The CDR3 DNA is TGCGCCAGCAGCTGGGCTAGCGGGGGGCCGACAGATACGCAGTATTTT.

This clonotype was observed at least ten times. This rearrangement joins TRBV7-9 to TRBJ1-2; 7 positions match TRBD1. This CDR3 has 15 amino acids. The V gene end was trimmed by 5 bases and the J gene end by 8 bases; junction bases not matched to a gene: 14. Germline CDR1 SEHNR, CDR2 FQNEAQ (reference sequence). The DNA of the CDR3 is TGTGCCAGCAGCCTCCCGACAGGGAGAGGAGTGGGCTACACCTTC. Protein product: CASSLPTGRGVGYTF.

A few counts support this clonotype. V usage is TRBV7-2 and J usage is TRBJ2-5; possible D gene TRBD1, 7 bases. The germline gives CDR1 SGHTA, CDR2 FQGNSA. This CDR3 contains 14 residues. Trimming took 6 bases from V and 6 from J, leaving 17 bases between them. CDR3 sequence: CASRNDRAGKTQYF. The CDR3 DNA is TGTGCCAGCAGGAACGACAGGGCGGGGAAGACCCAGTACTTC. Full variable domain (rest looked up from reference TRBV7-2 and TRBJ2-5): GAGVSQSPSNKVTEKGKDVELRCDPISGHTALYWYRQSLGQGLEFLIYFQGNSAPDKSGLPSDRFSAERTGGSVSTLTIQRTQQEDSAVYLCASRNDRAGKTQYFGPGTRLLVL.

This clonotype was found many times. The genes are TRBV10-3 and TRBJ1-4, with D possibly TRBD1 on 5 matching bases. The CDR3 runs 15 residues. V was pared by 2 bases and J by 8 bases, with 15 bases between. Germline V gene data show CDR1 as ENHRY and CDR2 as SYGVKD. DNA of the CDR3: TGTGCCATCAGTGAGCGGGGCTGGGGAGGAGAAAAACTGTTTTTT. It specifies CAISERGWGGEKLFF.

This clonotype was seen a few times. CDR3 sequence reads: CATRPGADTQYF. DNA of the CDR3: TGTGCCACCCGACCGGGAGCAGATACGCAGTATTTT. The chain is built from TRBV27 and TRBJ2-3, with D possibly TRBD2 on 6 matching bases. This CDR3 spans 12 amino acids. Germline assignment: CDR1 MNHEY and CDR2 SMNVEV (reference sequence). V lost 10 bases and J 4 bases, leaving 12 bases between the germline ends.

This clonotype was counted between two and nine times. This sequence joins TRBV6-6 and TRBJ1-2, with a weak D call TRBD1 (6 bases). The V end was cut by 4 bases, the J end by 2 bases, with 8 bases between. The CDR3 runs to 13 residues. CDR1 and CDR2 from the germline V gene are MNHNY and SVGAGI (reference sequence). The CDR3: CASSSDRNYGYTF. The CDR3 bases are TGTGCCAGCAGTTCGGACAGAAACTATGGCTACACCTTC.

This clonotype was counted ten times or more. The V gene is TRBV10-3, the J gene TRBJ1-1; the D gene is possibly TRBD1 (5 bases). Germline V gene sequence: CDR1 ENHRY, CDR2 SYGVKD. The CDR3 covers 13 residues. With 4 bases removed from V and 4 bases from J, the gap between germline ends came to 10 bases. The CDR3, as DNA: TGTGCCATCAGTGTCCCGGGGGTCACTGAAGCTTTCTTT. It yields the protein CAISVPGVTEAFF.

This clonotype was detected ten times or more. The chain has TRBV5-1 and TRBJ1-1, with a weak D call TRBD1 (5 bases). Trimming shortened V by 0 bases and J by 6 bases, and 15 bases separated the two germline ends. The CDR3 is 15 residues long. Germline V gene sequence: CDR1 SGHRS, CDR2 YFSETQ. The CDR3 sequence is CASSLVQGKEAEAFF. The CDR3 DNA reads TGCGCCAGCAGCTTGGTCCAGGGAAAGGAGGCTGAAGCTTTCTTT.

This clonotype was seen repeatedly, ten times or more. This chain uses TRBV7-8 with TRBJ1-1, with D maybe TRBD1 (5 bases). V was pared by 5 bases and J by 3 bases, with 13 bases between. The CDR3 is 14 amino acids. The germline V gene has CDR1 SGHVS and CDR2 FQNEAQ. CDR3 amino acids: CASSRTGVDTEAFF. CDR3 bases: TGTGCCAGCAGCCGCACGGGGGTCGACACTGAAGCTTTCTTT.

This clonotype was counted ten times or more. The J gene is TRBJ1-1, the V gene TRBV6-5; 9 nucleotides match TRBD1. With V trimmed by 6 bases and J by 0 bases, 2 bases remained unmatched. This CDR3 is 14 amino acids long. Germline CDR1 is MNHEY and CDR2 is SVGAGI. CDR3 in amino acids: CASSRQGVNTEAFF. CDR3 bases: TGTGCCAGCAGCAGACAGGGGGTGAACACTGAAGCTTTCTTT.

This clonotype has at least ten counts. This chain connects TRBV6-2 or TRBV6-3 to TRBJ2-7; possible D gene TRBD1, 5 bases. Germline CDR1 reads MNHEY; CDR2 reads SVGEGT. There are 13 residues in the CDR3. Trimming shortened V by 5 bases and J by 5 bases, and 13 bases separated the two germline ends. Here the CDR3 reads CASSHQGTHEQYV. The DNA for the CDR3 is TGTGCCAGCAGTCATCAGGGTACCCACGAGCAGTACGTC.

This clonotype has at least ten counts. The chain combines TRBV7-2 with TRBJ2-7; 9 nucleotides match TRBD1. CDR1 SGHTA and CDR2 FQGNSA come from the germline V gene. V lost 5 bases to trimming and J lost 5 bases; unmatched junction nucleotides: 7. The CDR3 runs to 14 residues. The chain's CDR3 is CASSAGTGRNEQYF. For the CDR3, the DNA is TGTGCCAGCAGCGCTGGGACAGGGCGCAACGAGCAGTACTTC.

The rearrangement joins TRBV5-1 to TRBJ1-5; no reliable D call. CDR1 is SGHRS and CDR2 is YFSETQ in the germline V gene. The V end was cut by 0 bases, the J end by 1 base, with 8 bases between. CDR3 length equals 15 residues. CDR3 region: CASSLEPHSNQPQHF. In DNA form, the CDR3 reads TGCGCCAGCAGCTTGGAACCCCACAGCAATCAGCCCCAGCATTTT.

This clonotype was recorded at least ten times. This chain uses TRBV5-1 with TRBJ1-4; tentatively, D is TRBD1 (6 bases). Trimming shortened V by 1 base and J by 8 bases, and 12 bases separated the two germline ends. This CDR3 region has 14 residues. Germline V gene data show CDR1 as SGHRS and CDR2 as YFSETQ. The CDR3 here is CASSLSRGDEKLFF. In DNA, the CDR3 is TGCGCCAGCAGCTTGTCCAGGGGAGACGAAAAACTGTTTTTT.

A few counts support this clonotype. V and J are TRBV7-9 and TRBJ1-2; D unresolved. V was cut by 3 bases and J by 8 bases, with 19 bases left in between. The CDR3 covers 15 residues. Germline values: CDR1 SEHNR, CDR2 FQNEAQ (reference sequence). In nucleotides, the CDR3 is TGTGCCAGCAGCTTTGATGCGGGAGACTCGGGAGGCTACACCTTC. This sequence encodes CASSFDAGDSGGYTF.

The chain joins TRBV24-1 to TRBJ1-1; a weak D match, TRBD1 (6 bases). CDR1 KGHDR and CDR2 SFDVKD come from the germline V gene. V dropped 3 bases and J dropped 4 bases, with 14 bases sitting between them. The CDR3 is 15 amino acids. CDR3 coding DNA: TGTGCCACCAGTGATGGGGGGGCGGGGGCCACTGAAGCTTTCTTT. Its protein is CATSDGGAGATEAFF.

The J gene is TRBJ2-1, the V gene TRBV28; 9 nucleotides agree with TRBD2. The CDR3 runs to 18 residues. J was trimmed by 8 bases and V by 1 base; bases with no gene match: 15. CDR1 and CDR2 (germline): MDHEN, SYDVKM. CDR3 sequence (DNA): TGTGCCAGCAGTTTATCGGGGCTAGCGGGGTGGGGAGGCGATGAGCAGTTCTTC. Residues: CASSLSGLAGWGGDEQFF.

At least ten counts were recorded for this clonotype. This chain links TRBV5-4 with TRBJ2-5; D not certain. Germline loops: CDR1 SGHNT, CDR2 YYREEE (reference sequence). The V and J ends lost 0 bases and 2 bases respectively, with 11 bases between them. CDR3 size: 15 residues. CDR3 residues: CASSLEARAQETQYF. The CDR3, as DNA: TGTGCCAGCAGCTTGGAGGCCAGAGCGCAAGAGACCCAGTACTTC.

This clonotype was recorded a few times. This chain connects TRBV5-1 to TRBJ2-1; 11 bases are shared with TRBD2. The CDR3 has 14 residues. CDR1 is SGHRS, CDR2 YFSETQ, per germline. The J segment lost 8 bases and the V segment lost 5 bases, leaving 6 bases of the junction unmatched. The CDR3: CASRVGLAGDEQFF. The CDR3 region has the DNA TGCGCCAGCAGGGTAGGACTAGCGGGTGATGAGCAGTTCTTC.

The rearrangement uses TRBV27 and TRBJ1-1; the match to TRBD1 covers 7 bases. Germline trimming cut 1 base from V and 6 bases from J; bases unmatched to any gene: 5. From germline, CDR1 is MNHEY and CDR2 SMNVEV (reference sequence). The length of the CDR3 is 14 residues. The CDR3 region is CASSLYRGGAEAFF. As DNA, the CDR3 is TGTGCCAGCAGTTTATACAGGGGCGGCGCTGAAGCTTTCTTT.

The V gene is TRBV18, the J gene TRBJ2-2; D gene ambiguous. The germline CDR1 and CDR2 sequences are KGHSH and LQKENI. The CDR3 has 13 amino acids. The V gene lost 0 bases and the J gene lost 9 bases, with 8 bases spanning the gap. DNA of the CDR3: TGTGCCAGCTCACCACCGGGGAAAAGGGAGCTGTTTTTT. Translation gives CASSPPGKRELFF.

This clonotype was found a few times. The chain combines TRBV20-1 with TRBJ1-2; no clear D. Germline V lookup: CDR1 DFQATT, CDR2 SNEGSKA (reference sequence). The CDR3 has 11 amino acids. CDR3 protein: CSEKLRGGYTF. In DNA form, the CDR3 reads TGCAGCGAGAAATTACGGGGTGGCTACACCTTC.

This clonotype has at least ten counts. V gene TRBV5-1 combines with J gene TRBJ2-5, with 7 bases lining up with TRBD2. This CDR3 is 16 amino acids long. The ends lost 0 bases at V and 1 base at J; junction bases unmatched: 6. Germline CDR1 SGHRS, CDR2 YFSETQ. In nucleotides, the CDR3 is TGCGCCAGCAGCTTGGGACCCGCGGGGGTCCAAGAGACCCAGTACTTC. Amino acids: CASSLGPAGVQETQYF.